The T cell receptor (beta chain) described here comes from a study of cytomegalovirus exposure and HLA in healthy donors. 60 Vbeta and 13 Jbeta primers were used in PCR. As originally analysed: Later, 65 million to 85 million unique TCR beta chains were counted in an analysis, and approximately 10 million of them were shared. Profiled with immunoSEQ multiplex PCR; TCRdb holds only in-frame clones, not every one. The D gene and trimming were derived from the DNA, and the V and J assignments and clone size from that table. Of about 110,000 clones in the sample, just over 70% are singletons; the top ten hold less than 0.95%. The CDR3 extends over 14 amino acids. Per germline, CDR1 MNHEY and CDR2 SMNVEV (reference sequence). Trimming shortened V by 3 bases and J by 10 bases, and 13 bases separated the two germline ends.

What was sequenced was PBMCs. The rearrangement uses TRBV27 and TRBJ1-6, with D possibly being TRBD1 (5 bases). The sequence was collected from a boy younger than 18 in good health and CMV-seronegative. In DNA form, the CDR3 reads TGTGCCAGCAGTTTCCAGGGACTTGCCTCACCCCTCCACTTT. It encodes CASSFQGLASPLHF.